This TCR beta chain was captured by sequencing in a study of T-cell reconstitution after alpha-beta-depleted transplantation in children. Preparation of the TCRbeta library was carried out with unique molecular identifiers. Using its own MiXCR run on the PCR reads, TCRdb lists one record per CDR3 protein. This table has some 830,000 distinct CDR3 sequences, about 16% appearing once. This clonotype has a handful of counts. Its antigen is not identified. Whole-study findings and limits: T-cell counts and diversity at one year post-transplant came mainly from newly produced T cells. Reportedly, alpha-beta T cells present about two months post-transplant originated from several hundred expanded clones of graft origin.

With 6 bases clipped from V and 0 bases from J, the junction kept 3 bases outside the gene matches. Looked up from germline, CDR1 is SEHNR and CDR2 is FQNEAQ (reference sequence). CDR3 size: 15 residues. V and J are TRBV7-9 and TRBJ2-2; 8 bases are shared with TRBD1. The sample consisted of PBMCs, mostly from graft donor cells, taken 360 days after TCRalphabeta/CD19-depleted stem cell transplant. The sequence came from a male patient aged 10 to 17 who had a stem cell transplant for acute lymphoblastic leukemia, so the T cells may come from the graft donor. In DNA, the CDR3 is TGTGCCAGCAGGACAGGGGTGTCGAACACCGGGGAGCTGTTTTTT. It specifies CASRTGVSNTGELFF.